One sample yielded the 27 T cell receptor beta chains listed below, sequenced in a study of tumor and adjacent non-tumor tissue in lung cancer. The template was RNA from unsorted bulk tissue. More than 3 cm separated this lung sample from the edge of the tumor. TCRbeta libraries were built with three rounds of nested PCR, modified from ARM-PCR. TCRdb processed the multiplex PCR reads anew with MiXCR; each CDR3 protein has one entry. The top ten hold 45% of the sample, which has around 40,000 distinct CDR3 sequences, roughly 60% seen once. The sample taken for sequencing was distant non-tumor lung tissue. Receptors were obtained from a man in his fifties or sixties with non-small cell lung cancer.

As to this clonotype: The junction departs from the called germline gene at one end, perhaps through a read error. V usage is TRBV6-6 and J usage is TRBJ1-2; possibly TRBD1 for D (5 bases). Germline loops: CDR1 MNHNY, CDR2 SVGAGI (reference sequence). CDR3 length: 15 residues. CDR3 protein: CASSPSGGRPNGYSF. The CDR3 DNA reads as TGTGCCAGCAGTCCATCGGGGGGAAGGCCAAACGGCTACAGCTTC.

As regards this clonotype: The junction differs from germline at one of its ends, possibly a read error. The chain joins TRBV7-9 to TRBJ1-4; D unclear. The CDR3 spans 14 residues. Germline values: CDR1 SEHNR, CDR2 FQNEAQ (reference sequence). CDR3 loop: CVSSFSTRNEKLFF. CDR3 nucleotide sequence: TGTGTCAGCAGCTTCAGTACACGAAATGAAAAACTGTTTTTT.

In its sample, this clonotype was seen a few times. This sequence joins TRBV19 and TRBJ1-2; 9 bases line up with TRBD1. J gave up 2 bases and V 5 bases, and 9 bases lay outside the gene matches. CDR3 length: 16 residues. The germline V gene encodes CDR1 LNHDA and CDR2 SQIVND (reference sequence). The CDR3 DNA is TGTGCCAGTAGTCCGGTACAGGGGGCCAAGAACTATGGCTACACCTTC. Protein product: CASSPVQGAKNYGYTF.

A single count supports this clonotype. CDR3 nucleotides: TGTGCCAGTGGACAACCAGGGGCGGACAGCGGGGAGCTGTTTTTT. It codes for CASGQPGADSGELFF. The chain combines TRBV11-2 with TRBJ2-2, with D possibly being TRBD1 (6 bases). V was cut by 9 bases and J by 7 bases, with 21 bases left in between. The CDR3 is 15 residues long. CDR1 and CDR2 (germline): SGHAT, FQNNGV.

Details on this clonotype: As the CDR3 is not closed by the conserved phenylalanine or tryptophan, this likely results from a read error. J is TRBJ2-7 and V is TRBV10-3, with 11 bases aligning to TRBD1. The CDR3 length is 17 residues. V lost 3 bases to trimming and J lost 1 base; unmatched junction nucleotides: 8. Germline CDR1 reads ENHRY; CDR2 reads SYGVKD. The CDR3 region has the DNA TGTGCCATCAGTGATGATCCCGGGACAGGGGGTTCCTACGAGCAGTACTTA. Translation: CAISDDPGTGGSYEQYL.

There are a few counts of this clonotype. This may be a read error, as it is one base from a much larger clone. The chain is built from TRBV7-9 and TRBJ2-5, with 8 bases lining up with TRBD1. This CDR3 has 14 residues. CDR1 and CDR2 from the germline V gene are SEHNR and FQNEAQ (reference sequence). The CDR3 nucleotides read TGTGCCAGCAGCTTAAGGACAGGGATCGAGATCCAGTACTTC. Its protein is CASSLRTGIEIQYF.

On this clonotype itself: This may come from a read error, since a much larger clone is one base off. The J gene is TRBJ2-7, the V gene TRBV28; either TRBD1 or TRBD2 may fit D (5 bases each). Germline V gene data show CDR1 as MDHEN and CDR2 as SYDVKM. The germline V and J ends were trimmed by 2 bases and 9 bases, with 20 bases remaining between them. CDR3 length equals 15 residues. The CDR3 loop is CASSLPAGTSRVQYF. DNA of the CDR3: TGTGCCAGCAGTTTACCAGCAGGGACCTCCCGCGTGCAGTACTTC. The full variable domain, its missing parts supplied by reference TRBV28 and TRBJ2-7, is DVKVTQSSRYLVKRTGEKVFLECVQDMDHENMFWYRQDPGLGLRLIYFSYDVKMKEKGDIPEGYSVSREKKERFSLILESASTNQTSMYLCASSLPAGTSRVQYFGPGTRLTVT.

This clonotype is labeled as medium-sized. This chain links TRBV10-3 with TRBJ1-4; no definite D call. V gave up 0 bases and J gave up 13 bases, with 6 bases separating them. Looked up from germline, CDR1 is ENHRY and CDR2 is SYGVKD. The CDR3 length is 11 residues. Here the CDR3 reads CAISESGLLFF. CDR3 coding DNA: TGTGCCATCAGTGAGTCCGGACTACTGTTTTTT.

Of note for this clonotype: A clone one base away is much larger, so this may be a read error. The rearrangement uses TRBV20-1 and TRBJ2-1; D possibly corresponds to TRBD2 (7 bases). V dropped 7 bases and J dropped 5 bases, with 27 bases sitting between them. This CDR3 contains 17 residues. Germline CDR1 is DFQATT and CDR2 is SNEGSKA (reference sequence). CDR3 amino acids: CSVRVCGRGSGDNEQFF. The CDR3 nucleotides read TGCAGTGTCCGGGTGTGCGGGAGAGGTTCAGGGGACAATGAGCAGTTCTTC.

Regarding this clonotype: It is likely a read error, because the conserved phenylalanine at the end of the CDR3 is missing. V is TRBV20-1 and J is TRBJ1-1; D unclear. The CDR3 totals 16 residues. Germline V gene lookup returns CDR1 DFQATT and CDR2 SNEGSKA (reference sequence). As DNA, the CDR3 is TGCAGTGCTAGAAATCAGGCCGGGGTTAGGAACACTGTAGCTTTCTAT. Translated: CSARNQAGVRNTVAFY.

Notes on this clonotype: A read error may produce the germline difference seen at one junction end. The chain employs TRBV29-1 and TRBJ2-3; D remains unclear. The CDR3 contains 13 residues. Germline V gives CDR1 SQVTM, CDR2 ANQGSEA. CDR3 sequence: CSVELLNTDTRYF. CDR3 DNA: TGCAGCGTGGAACTCCTTAACACAGATACGCGGTATTTT.

To note about this clonotype: The CDR3 end shows no conserved phenylalanine or tryptophan, and so a read error is likely. V gene TRBV5-4 combines with J gene TRBJ2-5; possible D gene TRBD2, 5 bases. Trimming removed 2 bases at V and 3 bases at J, with 11 bases between. The CDR3 consists of 14 residues. Germline V gives CDR1 SGHNT, CDR2 YYREEE (reference sequence). DNA of the CDR3: TGTGCCAGCAGCTTAGCCGGGATTGAAGAGACCCAGTACTCC. This encodes CASSLAGIEETQYS.

As concerns this clonotype: One junction end disagrees with the germline gene, perhaps due to a read error. This chain links TRBV30 with TRBJ1-4, with a tentative D call TRBD1 (6 bases). Germline assignment: CDR1 GTSNPN and CDR2 SVGIG (reference sequence). This CDR3 has 16 amino acids. CDR3 in amino acids: CTWRGRDTTTNEKLFF. Here the CDR3 DNA reads TGTACCTGGAGGGGACGGGACACCACAACTAATGAAAAACTGTTTTTT.

This clonotype was recorded at least ten times. This chain uses TRBV28 with TRBJ2-3; 10 bases agree with TRBD1. CDR3 length: 16 amino acids. Per germline, CDR1 MDHEN and CDR2 SYDVKM. V dropped 1 base and J dropped 1; count of bases not matched to a gene: 2. CDR3 bases: TGTGCCAGCAGTTTATCCGGGACAGGGGGCACAGATACGCAGTATTTT. Translated: CASSLSGTGGTDTQYF. The full variable domain, completed using reference TRBV28 and TRBJ2-3, is DVKVTQSSRYLVKRTGEKVFLECVQDMDHENMFWYRQDPGLGLRLIYFSYDVKMKEKGDIPEGYSVSREKKERFSLILESASTNQTSMYLCASSLSGTGGTDTQYFGPGTRLTVL.

The chain joins TRBV6-1 to TRBJ1-3; D unclear. V was clipped by 1 base and J by 4 bases, with 17 bases between them. The CDR3 is 17 amino acids. Germline V lookup: CDR1 MNHNS, CDR2 SASEGT. The CDR3 bases are TGTGCCAGCAGTGAAGGGCCCTTCCGAGGCGCAGGAAACACCATATATTTT. Translation: CASSEGPFRGAGNTIYF.

With respect to this clonotype: Germline and junction disagree at one end, which may indicate a read error. J is TRBJ2-3 and V is TRBV29-1, with D possibly matching TRBD2 (5 bases). CDR3 length equals 13 residues. Germline-derived CDR1 and CDR2 are SQVTM and ANQGSEA. This CDR3 reads CSVASSKRDMQYF. The DNA of the CDR3 is TGCAGCGTTGCAAGCTCCAAGAGGGATATGCAGTATTTT.

Details on this clonotype: The junction departs from germline at one end; a sequencing error may be responsible. The chain is built from TRBV7-9 and TRBJ1-2; possibly TRBD1 for D (6 bases). Germline V gene data show CDR1 as SEHNR and CDR2 as FQNEAQ (reference sequence). This CDR3 is built from 13 residues. The CDR3 sequence is CACSLESRGGYTF. The DNA of the CDR3 is TGTGCCTGCAGCTTAGAATCCAGGGGTGGCTACACCTTC.

The DNA for the CDR3 is TGCAGCCTTCGGGGGGCGGGAGGAGGTGAGGGGTTCTTC. It codes for CSLRGAGGGEGFF. The chain joins TRBV29-1 to TRBJ2-1; 8 bases are shared with TRBD2. CDR1 and CDR2 (germline): SQVTM, ANQGSEA. With V trimmed by 8 bases and J by 15 bases, 18 bases remained unmatched. The length of the CDR3 is 13 residues.

This clonotype was counted ten times or more. The rearrangement uses TRBV4-2 and TRBJ2-1, with 10 bases fitting TRBD2. After removal of 0 bases from V and 9 bases from J, the junction contained 11 bases not matched to a gene. Germline CDR1 LGHNA, CDR2 YNFKEQ. This CDR3 comprises 17 residues. CDR3 bases: TGTGCCAGCAGCCAAGATAGGGCTAGCGGGAGTGTCGGTGAGCAGTTCTTC. This gives the protein CASSQDRASGSVGEQFF.

With regard to this clonotype: The junction shows a germline mismatch at one end, possibly a read error. This rearrangement joins TRBV11-2 to TRBJ2-1, with 9 bases aligning to TRBD1. Germline V gene data show CDR1 as SGHAT and CDR2 as FQNNGV. The CDR3 is 16 residues long. CDR3: CTSRPPSGGQGHEHFF. CDR3 nucleotides: TGTACCAGCAGACCCCCTTCGGGGGGACAGGGTCATGAGCATTTCTTC.

This clonotype appeared once. This may arise from a read error, as a much more abundant clone is one base away. This sequence joins TRBV7-9 and TRBJ2-3; a possible D gene is TRBD2 (6 bases). The CDR3 sequence is 16 residues long. CDR1 SEHNR and CDR2 FQNEAQ come from the germline V gene (reference sequence). The CDR3 DNA sequence: TGTGCCAGCAGCTTTCGTCCGGGGGTTAGCATAGATACGCAGTATTTT. The encoded protein is CASSFRPGVSIDTQYF.

For this clonotype: The germline gene is not matched at one end of the junction; a read error may be the cause. This rearrangement joins TRBV6-2 or TRBV6-3 to TRBJ2-5; D uncertain. Germline loops: CDR1 MNHEY, CDR2 SVGEGT. The CDR3 runs to 12 residues. CDR3 in DNA: TGTGCCAGCACTTACCCTGTAGAGACCCAGTACTTT. Translating gives CASTYPVETQYF.

This clonotype was detected ten times or more. The V call is TRBV6-5, the J call TRBJ1-2; D might be TRBD1 (6 bases). V was cut by 2 bases and J by 6 bases, with 16 bases left in between. The CDR3 runs to 15 residues. Germline assignment: CDR1 MNHEY and CDR2 SVGAGI. The CDR3 coding sequence is TGTGCCAGCAGTTACGGAGCCTCCGGGACACATGGCTACACCTTC. As protein: CASSYGASGTHGYTF.

There are many counts of this clonotype. This chain uses TRBV11-2 with TRBJ2-7; 10 bases match TRBD1. J lost 0 bases, V lost 1 base, and 6 bases had no gene match. Germline V gene sequence: CDR1 SGHAT, CDR2 FQNNGV. The CDR3 contains 17 residues. The CDR3 region is CASSLGTGGGSSYEQYF. The CDR3 nucleotides are TGTGCCAGCAGCTTAGGGACAGGGGGTGGCAGCTCCTACGAGCAGTACTTC.

This clonotype has only one observation. A much larger clone lies one base from this, so it may be a read error. The chain uses TRBV13 and TRBJ1-1; D is undetermined. Between the trimmed V and J ends, which lost 5 bases and 10 bases, there was a span of 29 bases. The V gene's germline CDR1 is PRHDT and CDR2 FYEKMQ (reference sequence). This CDR3 is 17 amino acids long. CDR3 sequence reads: CASSDQVKGGDFPGAFF. The DNA of the CDR3 is TGTGCCAGCAGCGACCAGGTTAAGGGTGGGGATTTCCCTGGAGCTTTCTTT. The full variable domain, in which reference TRBV13 and TRBJ1-1 provide the parts outside the CDR3, is AAGVIQSPRHLIKEKRETATLKCYPIPRHDTVYWYQQGPGQDPQFLISFYEKMQSDKGSIPDRFSAQQFSDYHSELNMSSLELGDSALYFCASSDQVKGGDFPGAFFGQGTRLTVV.

Points on this clonotype: A single base separates this from a much larger clone, so it may be a read error. The J gene is TRBJ2-1, the V gene TRBV5-6, with D maybe TRBD2 (6 bases). The length of the CDR3 is 13 residues. Germline V CDR1 and CDR2: SGHDT, YYEEEE. The CDR3 loop reads CASNLASVDEQFF. The CDR3 DNA is TGTGCCAGCAACTTGGCTAGCGTGGATGAGCAGTTCTTC. Variable domain in full (rest from reference TRBV5-6 and TRBJ2-1): DAGVTQSPTHLIKTRGQQVTLRCSPKSGHDTVSWYQQALGQGPQFIFQYYEEEERQRGNFPDRFSGHQFPNYSSELNVNALLLGDSALYLCASNLASVDEQFFGPGTRLTVL.

This clonotype has at least ten counts. The chain carries TRBV5-1 and TRBJ1-3; maybe TRBD1 (5 bases). The CDR3 has 15 amino acids. Germline V CDR1 and CDR2: SGHRS, YFSETQ. The V end was cut by 5 bases, the J end by 0 bases, with 12 bases between. The CDR3 DNA sequence: TGCGCCAGCAGTTATGACAGCTACTCTGGAAACACCATATATTTT. It codes for CASSYDSYSGNTIYF. The whole variable domain, remainder taken from reference TRBV5-1 and TRBJ1-3, is KAGVTQTPRYLIKTRGQQVTLSCSPISGHRSVSWYQQTPGQGLQFLFEYFSETQRNKGNFPGRFSGRQFSNSRSEMNVSTLELGDSALYLCASSYDSYSGNTIYFGEGSWLTVV.